Shown below are 13 T cell receptor beta chains from a single sample sequenced in a study of shared T cell receptors in the human thymus. Generated by immunoSEQ multiplex PCR, the TCRdb table keeps only in-frame clones and is missing some. This table has 720,000 or so clones, approximately 83% appearing once. The data were also submitted as part of a second study, on human thymus T cells.

The sequenced sample was thymocytes. These receptors were taken from a girl under three years old with a congenital heart defect.

This clone occurred once. This sequence joins TRBV18 and TRBJ1-6; 11 positions match TRBD1. The germline gives CDR1 KGHSH, CDR2 LQKENI. The J segment lost 9 bases and the V segment lost 5 bases, leaving 6 bases of the junction unmatched. The CDR3 totals 15 residues. CDR3 in amino acids: CASSNTGTGGSPLHF. The CDR3 DNA reads as TGTGCCAGCTCAAATACCGGGACAGGGGGTTCACCCCTCCACTTT.

This clone was seen more than once but under ten times. The J gene is TRBJ1-3, the V gene TRBV2; weak D call: TRBD1 (6 bases). The ends were cut back, 6 bases at V and 0 bases at J, with 12 bases in the middle. The germline CDR1 and CDR2 sequences are SNHLY and FYNNEI. The CDR3 totals 15 residues. For the CDR3, the DNA is TGTGCCAGCAGGGCGACAGGTCCCTCTGGAAACACCATATATTTT. Translating gives CASRATGPSGNTIYF.

V gene TRBV6-6 combines with J gene TRBJ2-5; TRBD2 aligns across 11 bases. Germline CDR1 and CDR2: MNHNY and SVGAGI (reference sequence). The V gene end was trimmed by 0 bases and the J gene end by 3 bases; junction bases not matched to a gene: 3. The CDR3 loop spans 16 amino acids. CDR3 nucleotides: TGTGCCAGCAGTTACTCACTAGCGGGGGAGGAAGAGACCCAGTACTTC. This codes for CASSYSLAGEEETQYF.

The chain employs TRBV5-1 and TRBJ2-3; D perhaps matches TRBD2 (6 bases). The V gene's germline CDR1 is SGHRS and CDR2 YFSETQ. The CDR3 has 15 residues. Trimming took 7 bases from V and 0 from J, leaving 15 bases between them. CDR3 residues: CASYGGINSTDTQYF. The CDR3 DNA sequence: TGCGCCAGCTATGGGGGGATCAATAGCACAGATACGCAGTATTTT.

The chain combines TRBV6-1 with TRBJ2-5, with D perhaps matching TRBD2 (6 bases). This CDR3 is built from 12 residues. Trimming removed 3 bases at V and 7 bases at J, with 9 bases between. Per the germline V gene, CDR1 is MNHNS and CDR2 is SASEGT. This CDR3 reads CASSERAGTQYF. CDR3 bases: TGTGCCAGCAGTGAGAGAGCGGGGACCCAGTACTTC.

V gene TRBV21-1 combines with J gene TRBJ1-2; the D call TRBD1 from the table was never checked on the DNA. TRBV21-1 is a recognized pseudogene. The CDR3 extends over 14 amino acids. The CDR3 region has the DNA TGTGCCAGCCGACAGGCTATACTTAACTATGGCTACACCTTC. The encoded protein is CASRQAILNYGYTF.

The V gene is TRBV5-1, the J gene TRBJ2-1; 7 nucleotides line up with TRBD1. This CDR3 has 13 residues. Trimming at V came to 4 bases and at J to 5 bases, leaving 3 bases not matched to a gene. CDR1 is SGHRS, CDR2 YFSETQ, per germline. The CDR3 region has the DNA TGCGCCAGCAGCCCGGGACAGAACAATGAGCAGTTCTTC. The encoded protein is CASSPGQNNEQFF.

The rearrangement links TRBV28 to TRBJ1-1, with D unresolved. V was clipped by 5 bases and J by 0 bases, with 7 bases between them. This CDR3 has 13 residues. Looked up from germline, CDR1 is MDHEN and CDR2 is SYDVKM. Written as DNA, the CDR3 is TGTGCCAGCAGTCCCCCAGTGAACACTGAAGCTTTCTTT. Its translation is CASSPPVNTEAFF.

V is TRBV19 and J is TRBJ1-5, with D maybe TRBD1 (5 bases). CDR3 length equals 13 residues. Trimming took 5 bases from V and 5 from J, leaving 10 bases between them. The V gene's germline CDR1 is LNHDA and CDR2 SQIVND (reference sequence). CDR3 region: CASSQVGDQPQHF. DNA for the CDR3: TGTGCCAGTAGTCAGGTAGGGGATCAGCCCCAGCATTTT.

This chain uses TRBV5-6 with TRBJ1-5, with D uncertain. The V gene's germline CDR1 is SGHDT and CDR2 YYEEEE. V dropped 4 bases and J dropped 1 base, with 15 bases sitting between them. The CDR3 spans 16 residues. CDR3 amino acids: CASSRSESMSNQPQHF. The CDR3 nucleotides are TGTGCCAGCAGCCGAAGTGAGTCGATGAGCAATCAGCCCCAGCATTTT. The whole variable domain, remainder taken from reference TRBV5-6 and TRBJ1-5, is DAGVTQSPTHLIKTRGQQVTLRCSPKSGHDTVSWYQQALGQGPQFIFQYYEEEERQRGNFPDRFSGHQFPNYSSELNVNALLLGDSALYLCASSRSESMSNQPQHFGDGTRLSIL.

The chain recombines TRBV5-1 with TRBJ1-1; tentative D call: TRBD1 (6 bases). Per germline, CDR1 SGHRS and CDR2 YFSETQ. The CDR3 length is 16 residues. Trimming shortened V by 4 bases and J by 1 base, and 17 bases separated the two germline ends. Here the CDR3 reads CASSKGTFLGNTEAFF. In DNA, the CDR3 is TGCGCCAGCAGCAAGGGGACATTCTTAGGGAACACTGAAGCTTTCTTT.

The chain links TRBV27 to TRBJ2-1; weak D call: TRBD1 (6 bases). Germline loops: CDR1 MNHEY, CDR2 SMNVEV (reference sequence). The CDR3 runs to 15 residues. With 5 bases removed from V and 5 bases from J, the gap between germline ends came to 16 bases. CDR3 in amino acids: CASSASHHRDNEQFF. CDR3 DNA sequence: TGTGCCAGCAGTGCCTCCCACCACAGGGACAATGAGCAGTTCTTC.

This chain joins TRBV5-6 and TRBJ2-5; 8 bases are shared with TRBD2. Germline V gene data show CDR1 as SGHDT and CDR2 as YYEEEE. Losses at the gene ends were 2 bases for V and 2 bases for J; bases not matched to a gene: 5. This CDR3 contains 15 residues. The CDR3 loop is CASSLIAGSQETQYF. The CDR3 DNA reads TGTGCCAGCAGCTTAATAGCGGGGTCACAAGAGACCCAGTACTTC.